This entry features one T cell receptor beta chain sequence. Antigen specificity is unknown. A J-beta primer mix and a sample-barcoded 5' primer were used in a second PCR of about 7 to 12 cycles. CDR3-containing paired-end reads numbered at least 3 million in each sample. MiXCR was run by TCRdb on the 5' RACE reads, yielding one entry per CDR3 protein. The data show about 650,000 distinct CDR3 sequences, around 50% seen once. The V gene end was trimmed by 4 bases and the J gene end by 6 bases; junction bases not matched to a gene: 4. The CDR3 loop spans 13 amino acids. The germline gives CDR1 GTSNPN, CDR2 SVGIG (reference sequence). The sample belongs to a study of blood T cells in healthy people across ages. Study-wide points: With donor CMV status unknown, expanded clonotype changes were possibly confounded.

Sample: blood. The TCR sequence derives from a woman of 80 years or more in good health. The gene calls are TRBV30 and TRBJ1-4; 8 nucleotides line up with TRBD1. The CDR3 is CAWMGQEYEKLFF. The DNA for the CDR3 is TGTGCCTGGATGGGACAGGAGTATGAAAAACTGTTTTTT.